A single T cell receptor beta chain is shown here with its context. The antigen is unknown. This record comes from a study of identical twins. Germline V gene sequence: CDR1 SGHVS, CDR2 FNYEAQ. The CDR3 contains 16 residues. Germline trimming cut 0 bases from V and 0 bases from J; bases unmatched to any gene: 5. TCRdb reprocessed the 5' RACE reads with MiXCR, giving one entry per CDR3 protein. The sample carries more than 1.5 million distinct CDR3 sequences, roughly 35% recorded once. Notes on the study in general: Modelling underestimated the level of out-of-frame TCR alpha sharing observed in monozygotic twins.

The TCR originated in a newborn girl in good health. The sequenced sample consisted of cord blood. This chain connects TRBV7-6 to TRBJ2-7; TRBD1 matches at 7 bases. As DNA, the CDR3 is TGTGCCAGCAGCTTAGCAGGGGGCTTAAGCTCCTACGAGCAGTACTTC. Amino acid sequence: CASSLAGGLSSYEQYF.